This T cell receptor beta chain was recovered during a study of shared clonotypes between healthy human individuals. Germline V gene sequence: CDR1 MGHRA, CDR2 YSYEKL. The CDR3 has 16 residues. The V end lost 0 bases, the J end lost 3 bases, and 15 bases lay between the germline ends. Points from the study as a whole: Among the subsets, naive ones generally showed larger estimated richness than memory ones.

Genomic DNA from each subset was divided evenly over several immunoSEQ plates. Sequencing used immunoSEQ multiplex PCR; TCRdb keeps in-frame clones, though not all of them. This table holds some 690,000 clones, roughly 91% found once. As to this clone: Its antigen is as yet unknown.

Sequenced material: memory CD8+ T cells from PBMCs. The subset was: CD45RO+ cells pooled with CCR7-negative TemRA cells. The clonotype was recovered from a man aged 18 to 35 in good health. Some clones in this sample may be carry-over from other donors' samples. The chain carries TRBV4-1 and TRBJ2-7, with D perhaps matching TRBD1 or TRBD2 (5 bases each). In nucleotides, the CDR3 is TGCGCCAGCAGCCAAGAGGGGGAGCGGCCCGACTACGAGCAGTACTTC. This encodes CASSQEGERPDYEQYF.